This entry lists 25 T cell receptor beta chains sequenced from one sample in a study of OX40 agonist ivuxolimab in advanced cancers. Sequencing used immunoSEQ multiplex PCR; TCRdb keeps in-frame clones, though not all of them. The table lists 30,000 or so clones, 80% to 85% of them singletons. The material sequenced was CD4+ or CD8+ T cells sorted from blood, taken in a trial of the OX40 agonist ivuxolimab. These receptors were obtained from an adult with an advanced solid tumor such as melanoma, head and neck, liver or kidney cancer.

This clone occurred a few times. The chain employs TRBV6-4 and TRBJ2-3, with D tentatively TRBD2 (6 bases). In germline, CDR1 is MRHNA, CDR2 SNTAGT. V lost 6 bases and J lost 1, with 14 bases in between. The CDR3 contains 15 residues. CDR3 coding DNA: TGTGCCAGCAGCCCAGCGGGCGGCGGCACAGATACGCAGTATTTT. Translation: CASSPAGGGTDTQYF.

The chain couples TRBV19 to TRBJ2-7, with 8 bases aligning to TRBD1. The ends lost 4 bases at V and 3 bases at J; junction bases unmatched: 8. The CDR3 is made up of 15 amino acids. Looked up from germline, CDR1 is LNHDA and CDR2 is SQIVND (reference sequence). The CDR3 here is CASSNISTGDYEQYF. The CDR3 DNA reads as TGTGCCAGTAGTAATATCTCGACAGGGGACTACGAGCAGTACTTC. Combining the CDR3 with reference TRBV19 and TRBJ2-7 gives the whole variable domain DGGITQSPKYLFRKEGQNVTLSCEQNLNHDAMYWYRQDPGQGLRLIYYSQIVNDFQKGDIAEGYSVSREKKESFPLTVTSAQKNPTAFYLCASSNISTGDYEQYFGPGTRLTVT.

This chain uses TRBV4-1 with TRBJ2-1, with 13 bases matching TRBD2. The CDR3 runs 19 residues. The V gene end was trimmed by 4 bases and the J gene end by 0 bases; junction bases not matched to a gene: 9. Germline CDR1 and CDR2: MGHRA and YSYEKL. The CDR3 DNA is TGCGCCAGCAGCCCCTCGGGACTAGCGGGGTCCCTCTCCTACAATGAGCAGTTCTTC. This sequence encodes CASSPSGLAGSLSYNEQFF.

With regard to this clone: Other DNA sequences in this sample translate to the same CDR3. The V and J genes are TRBV10-3 and TRBJ2-1; 11 bases agree with TRBD2. The length of the CDR3 is 15 residues. Germline CDR1 and CDR2: ENHRY and SYGVKD. V shed 8 bases, J shed 8 bases, and the junction held 11 bases outside the gene matches. CDR3 bases: TGTGCCATCGATAGCGGGAGGGCCCTTGGGGATGAGCAGTTCTTC. The encoded protein is CAIDSGRALGDEQFF.

Here the CDR3 DNA reads TGTGCCAGCCACGGGGAACCCGGGGAGCTGTTTTTT. Translating gives CASHGEPGELFF. The chain employs TRBV9 and TRBJ2-2; weak D call: TRBD2 (5 bases). The CDR3 length is 12 residues. CDR1 and CDR2 from the germline V gene are SGDLS and YYNGEE. V lost 7 bases and J 6 bases, leaving 10 bases between the germline ends.

The chain is built from TRBV5-6 and TRBJ2-5, with D uncertain. CDR1 is SGHDT and CDR2 is YYEEEE in the germline V gene. The CDR3 loop spans 15 amino acids. V lost 0 bases and J 4 bases, leaving 13 bases between the germline ends. Here the CDR3 reads CASSLGLTLPETQYF. In DNA form, the CDR3 reads TGTGCCAGCAGCTTGGGCCTAACGCTACCAGAGACCCAGTACTTC.

V usage is TRBV27 and J usage is TRBJ2-4; 7 bases are shared with TRBD1. Germline V lookup: CDR1 MNHEY, CDR2 SMNVEV (reference sequence). With 2 bases clipped from V and 3 bases from J, the junction kept 1 base outside the gene matches. This CDR3 is 14 amino acids long. The CDR3 is CASSLRDSKNIQYF. CDR3 sequence (DNA): TGTGCCAGCAGTTTACGGGACAGCAAAAACATTCAGTACTTC.

The chain carries TRBV6-4 and TRBJ2-2, with D unclear. V dropped 6 bases and J dropped 0 bases, with 8 bases sitting between them. The CDR3 extends over 14 amino acids. CDR1 MRHNA and CDR2 SNTAGT come from the germline V gene. The CDR3 loop is CASSETANTGELFF. CDR3 sequence (DNA): TGTGCCAGCAGCGAAACAGCGAACACCGGGGAGCTGTTTTTT.

This rearrangement joins TRBV13 to TRBJ2-4; D remains ambiguous. The germline gives CDR1 PRHDT, CDR2 FYEKMQ (reference sequence). The CDR3 has 13 residues. V was shortened by 8 bases and J by 4 bases, with 12 bases between the two germline ends. The chain's CDR3 is CASSGMGKNIQYF. CDR3 DNA: TGTGCCAGCTCGGGTATGGGGAAAAACATTCAGTACTTC.

The V call is TRBV27, the J call TRBJ2-5, with 9 bases matching TRBD2. Germline CDR1 and CDR2: MNHEY and SMNVEV (reference sequence). The CDR3 covers 16 residues. The ends lost 5 bases at V and 1 base at J; junction bases unmatched: 8. The CDR3 region has the DNA TGTGCCAGCAGTCCCGGACTACTAGCGGGCCAAGAGACCCAGTACTTC. Its protein product is CASSPGLLAGQETQYF.

This clone occurred a few times. This chain uses TRBV7-9 with TRBJ2-1; the D gene could be TRBD1 or TRBD2 (7 bases each). Trimming stripped 7 bases from V and 4 bases from J, with 17 bases between. The CDR3 is 15 residues long. Germline V gene data show CDR1 as SEHNR and CDR2 as FQNEAQ (reference sequence). As DNA, the CDR3 is TGTGCCAGCACCCTCAGACAGGGAGGGTACAATGAGCAGTTCTTC. Amino acids: CASTLRQGGYNEQFF.

This clone was seen once. The J gene is TRBJ2-3, the V gene TRBV19; maybe TRBD1 (6 bases). Trimming pared 7 bases from V and 1 base from J, leaving 15 bases between. The CDR3 spans 15 residues. CDR1 and CDR2 from the germline V gene are LNHDA and SQIVND (reference sequence). The CDR3 DNA follows: TGTGCCAGTACCAACGACAGGTCGGGCACAGATACGCAGTATTTT. Residues: CASTNDRSGTDTQYF.

The chain employs TRBV7-9 and TRBJ1-3; D is ambiguous. The germline V gene has CDR1 SEHNR and CDR2 FQNEAQ (reference sequence). The CDR3 has 15 residues. Trimming left V 7 bases short and J 4 bases short, with 17 bases between. CDR3 amino acids: CASIPLGGRGNTIYF. CDR3 DNA: TGTGCCAGCATCCCCCTGGGCGGCCGGGGAAACACCATATATTTT.

The rearrangement links TRBV5-6 to TRBJ2-3; weak D call: TRBD2 (6 bases). From germline, CDR1 is SGHDT and CDR2 YYEEEE. The V end was cut by 2 bases, the J end by 3 bases, with 22 bases between. This CDR3 comprises 18 residues. CDR3 residues: CASSFRYRTTIGTDTQYF. The CDR3 DNA follows: TGTGCCAGCAGCTTCCGATACAGGACTACAATAGGTACAGATACGCAGTATTTT.

DNA for the CDR3: TGTGCCAGCAGCGTAGTAGGGAACACCGGGGAGCTGTTTTTT. Translating it yields CASSVVGNTGELFF. The chain combines TRBV9 with TRBJ2-2; D is unresolved. The germline V gene has CDR1 SGDLS and CDR2 YYNGEE. This CDR3 spans 14 amino acids. Between the trimmed V and J ends, which lost 0 bases and 1 base, there was a span of 4 bases.

The rearrangement uses TRBV9 and TRBJ2-2, with TRBD2 as a possible D gene (5 bases). CDR1 is SGDLS, CDR2 YYNGEE, per germline. The V end lost 1 base, the J end lost 2 bases, and 9 bases lay between the germline ends. The CDR3 has 15 residues. This CDR3 reads CASSVNDYNTGELFF. The CDR3 DNA sequence: TGTGCCAGCAGCGTAAACGACTACAACACCGGGGAGCTGTTTTTT.

This sequence joins TRBV7-9 and TRBJ2-7; TRBD2 agrees at 11 bases. The V and J ends lost 5 bases and 0 bases, in that order; junction bases with no gene match: 6. The CDR3 covers 16 residues. CDR1 and CDR2 (germline): SEHNR, FQNEAQ (reference sequence). The CDR3 loop is CASSAGLAELSYEQYF. DNA of the CDR3: TGTGCCAGCAGCGCGGGACTAGCGGAGCTCTCCTACGAGCAGTACTTC. The whole variable domain, filled in from reference TRBV7-9 and TRBJ2-7, reads DTGVSQNPRHKITKRGQNVTFRCDPISEHNRLYWYRQTLGQGPEFLTYFQNEAQLEKSRLLSDRFSAERPKGSFSTLEIQRTEQGDSAMYLCASSAGLAELSYEQYFGPGTRLTVT.

The gene calls are TRBV28 and TRBJ2-2; TRBD2 aligns across 10 bases. CDR1 and CDR2 (germline): MDHEN, SYDVKM. V gave up 5 bases and J gave up 5 bases; unmatched junction bases: 8. The CDR3 contains 16 residues. For the CDR3, the DNA is TGTGCCAGCAGTCCCCTAGCGGGAGAGGATACCGGGGAGCTGTTTTTT. Translated, it gives CASSPLAGEDTGELFF.

The V gene is TRBV11-3, the J gene TRBJ2-3; the D is unclear. Trimming removed 4 bases at V and 4 bases at J, with 9 bases between. The CDR3 runs 13 residues. Germline CDR1 reads SGHNT; CDR2 reads YENEEA. This CDR3 reads CASSSGSADTQYF. CDR3 coding DNA: TGTGCCAGCAGCTCTGGGTCCGCAGATACGCAGTATTTT.

This clone was seen ten or more times. In the same sample, other DNA sequences code for this CDR3. This rearrangement joins TRBV4-2 to TRBJ2-5; 9 bases align to TRBD2. Germline V gene lookup returns CDR1 LGHNA and CDR2 YNFKEQ. The CDR3 loop spans 17 amino acids. Germline trimming cut 0 bases from V and 4 bases from J; bases unmatched to any gene: 9. The CDR3 coding sequence is TGTGCCAGCAGCCAAGAGGGAGCGGGAGGCAGTGCAGAGACCCAGTACTTC. Amino acid sequence: CASSQEGAGGSAETQYF.

The chain links TRBV9 to TRBJ1-5; D is unclear. This CDR3 spans 15 amino acids. Germline lookup yields CDR1 SGDLS and CDR2 YYNGEE. V gave up 0 bases and J gave up 7 bases, with 14 bases separating them. The CDR3 DNA sequence: TGTGCCAGCAGCGTAGCTCCAAGCCCCAACCAGCCCCAGCATTTT. Its translation is CASSVAPSPNQPQHF. The full variable domain, in which reference TRBV9 and TRBJ1-5 provide the parts outside the CDR3, is DSGVTQTPKHLITATGQRVTLRCSPRSGDLSVYWYQQSLDQGLQFLIQYYNGEERAKGNILERFSAQQFPDLHSELNLSSLELGDSALYFCASSVAPSPNQPQHFGDGTRLSIL.

This rearrangement joins TRBV9 to TRBJ1-2; tentative D call: TRBD1 (6 bases). From germline, CDR1 is SGDLS and CDR2 YYNGEE. CDR3 size: 13 residues. V was shortened by 0 bases and J by 6 bases, with 9 bases between the two germline ends. The DNA for the CDR3 is TGTGCCAGCAGCGTAGGAGGGGGGGATGGCTACACCTTC. Its translation is CASSVGGGDGYTF.

The chain employs TRBV19 and TRBJ2-7; TRBD2 aligns across 10 bases. The CDR3 length is 15 residues. V gave up 1 base and J gave up 5 bases; unmatched junction bases: 5. CDR1 and CDR2 (germline): LNHDA, SQIVND (reference sequence). The chain's CDR3 is CASSIVSSGSNEQYF. CDR3 bases: TGTGCCAGTAGTATAGTATCTAGCGGGAGCAACGAGCAGTACTTC.

J is TRBJ1-2 and V is TRBV19; D not certain. Per germline, CDR1 LNHDA and CDR2 SQIVND (reference sequence). This CDR3 has 13 residues. Trimming took off 6 bases at V and 3 bases at J, with 11 bases between the two ends. In nucleotides, the CDR3 is TGTGCCAGTAGGCATACAGTGGACTATGGCTACACCTTC. Translating gives CASRHTVDYGYTF.

The rearrangement uses TRBV5-5 and TRBJ1-6; D gene ambiguous. The germline V gene has CDR1 SGHKS and CDR2 YYEKEE (reference sequence). V was trimmed by 0 bases and J by 5 bases, leaving 6 bases between them. The CDR3 covers 14 residues. The CDR3 here is CASSLGQHNSPLHF. The CDR3 DNA sequence: TGTGCCAGCAGCTTGGGACAACATAATTCACCCCTCCACTTT.